This T cell receptor beta chain is from a study of cytomegalovirus exposure and HLA in healthy donors (dated by TCRdb to 2016 to 2017). For context, the study as a whole: The 500 to 700 repertoires of the first cohort and the roughly 120 validation repertoires were produced on the same platform, according to a later analysis. The study aimed to test whether signatures of past pathogen exposure could be identified by cataloging public T cell receptors. Along with the approximately 650-subject first cohort, a separate validation cohort of approximately 110 different subjects was used. The study combined high-throughput TCR immunosequencing, statistical association of individual TCRs with disease status, and machine learning to predict cytomegalovirus infection status. Overall study results and their limits: Cytomegalovirus status was reported to be diagnosed by the classifier with high specificity and sensitivity in both the original and validation cohorts. The authors suggested that the approach could potentially be extended to other disease states and immunological phenotypes. Subsequent analysis determined that TCRs grouped into clusters in the first cohort also showed a tendency toward co-occurrence across the roughly 110 validation repertoires, and 94% of cluster scores exceeded 0. The validation cohort had no HLA typing available for a later analysis, so co-occurrence within that cohort was assessed over all 120 repertoires. In vitro tests confirmed that three of the cytomegalovirus-associated TCR beta chains recognize cytomegalovirus antigens. A total of 150 or so TCR beta chains were listed by the study as associated with cytomegalovirus. Most TCR sequences were observed very rarely across donors, whereas some public TCRs were present in many individuals.

The CDR3 goes from the cysteine to the phenylalanine over 14 residues. Solely the CDR3 DNA is kept, with 42 bases framed from the first base. CDR1 and CDR2, looked up from the germline V gene, are MGHDK and SYGVNS. V loses 1 base of germline sequence and J loses 3 bases, and the interval between the two ends is 9 bases. As to this clone: Its binding antigen is unknown. Per-nucleotide qualities are absent, and no much larger clonotype sits a single base away.

Separate from the approximately 700-subject first cohort, the validation cohort of roughly 110 subjects was the group to which the donors belonged. Receptors were amplified or captured by the immunoSEQ multiplex PCR assay. Per the authors' processing: To diagnose cytomegalovirus status from the catalog of TCR beta chain sequences, a statistical classification framework was built. Drawn from immuneACCESS, this table holds only the in-frame rearrangements with V and J called that TCRdb kept. Clones are partly lost; checked studies trace under half to an unresolved V gene and leave the rest unexplained. V and J calls and clone size follow that table, whereas D and trimming were derived from the DNA. The sample table records 71,000 or so clones; nearly 95% of these occur just once. 2% to 2.5% of the sample is taken by the ten largest.

The clonotype comes from a woman between 18 and 29 years old in good health and CMV-seronegative. Sequences were obtained from PBMCs. The rearrangement combines TRBV25-1 with TRBJ1-2; the best D guess is TRBD1, with 5 bases matching. The nucleotide sequence reads as follows: TGTGCCAGCAGTGAATCCGGGGGTGACTATGGCTACACCTTC. It translates as CASSESGGDYGYTF.